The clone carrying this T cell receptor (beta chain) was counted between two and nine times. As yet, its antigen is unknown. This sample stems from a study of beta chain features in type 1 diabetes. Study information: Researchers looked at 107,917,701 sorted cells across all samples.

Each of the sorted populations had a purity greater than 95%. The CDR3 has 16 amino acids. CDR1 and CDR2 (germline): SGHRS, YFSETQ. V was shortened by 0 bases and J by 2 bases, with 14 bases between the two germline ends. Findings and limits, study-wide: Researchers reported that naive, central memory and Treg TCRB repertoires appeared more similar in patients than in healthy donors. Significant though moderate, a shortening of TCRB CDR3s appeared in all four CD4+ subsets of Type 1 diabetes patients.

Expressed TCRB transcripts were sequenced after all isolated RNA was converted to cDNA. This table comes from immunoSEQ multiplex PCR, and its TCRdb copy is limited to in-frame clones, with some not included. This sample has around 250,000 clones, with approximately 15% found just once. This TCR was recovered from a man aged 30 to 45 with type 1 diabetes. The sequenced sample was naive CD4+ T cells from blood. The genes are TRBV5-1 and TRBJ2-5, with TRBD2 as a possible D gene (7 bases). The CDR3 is CASSLGAGAEQETQYF. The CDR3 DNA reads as TGCGCCAGCAGCTTGGGGGCGGGGGCGGAACAAGAGACCCAGTACTTC.